Listed below are T cell receptor beta chains from one sample, sequenced in a study of blood T cell repertoires in COVID-19. Only in-frame clones appear in the TCRdb table, and some are missing; sequencing was by immunoSEQ multiplex PCR. The sample has more than 35,000 clones, around nine tenths seen once. The sequenced material came from peripheral blood. The receptors come from a human donor in a cohort sampled during active COVID-19. The CDR3 runs from the conserved cysteine through the conserved F or W. D genes are given only for firm matches. Some rows mark clone size as missing; the rest say once, few, many or name a class of expanded clone.

J: TRBJ2-2
D: .
V: TRBV19
size: .
CDR3: CASSIEARPNTGELFF
DNA: TGTGCCAGTAGTATAGAAGCCCGCCCGAACACCGGGGAGCTGTTTTTT

J: TRBJ1-6
D: .
V: TRBV5-8
size: few
CDR3: CASSFVPDSPLHF
DNA: TGTGCCAGCAGCTTCGTCCCGGATTCACCCCTCCACTTT

J: TRBJ2-5
D: .
V: TRBV7-3
size: .
CDR3: CASSRGSQETQYF
DNA: TGTGCCAGCAGCCGGGGTAGCCAGGAGACCCAGTACTTC

J: TRBJ1-4
D: .
V: TRBV7-2
size: .
CDR3: CASSLVRGMDEKLFF
DNA: TGTGCCAGCAGCTTAGTAAGGGGCATGGATGAAAAACTGTTTTTT

J: TRBJ2-5
D: .
V: TRBV5-1
size: once
CDR3: CASRSGSQETQYF
DNA: TGCGCCAGCAGATCGGGGAGCCAAGAGACCCAGTACTTC

J: TRBJ1-5
D: TRBD1
V: TRBV9
size: .
CDR3: CASSVSGGGQPQHF
DNA: TGTGCCAGCAGCGTATCAGGGGGCGGTCAGCCCCAGCATTTT

J: TRBJ2-1
D: TRBD2
V: TRBV2
size: .
CDR3: CASSEEAGAYNEQFF
DNA: TGTGCCAGCAGTGAAGAAGCGGGGGCCTACAATGAGCAGTTCTTC

J: TRBJ1-2
D: TRBD1
V: TRBV7-6
size: .
CDR3: CASSLGDSPLANYGYTF
DNA: TGTGCCAGCAGCTTAGGGGACAGCCCTTTGGCTAACTATGGCTACACCTTC

J: TRBJ2-7
D: TRBD2
V: TRBV9
size: .
CDR3: CASSPRLAGYEQYF
DNA: TGTGCCAGCAGCCCCCGACTAGCCGGGTACGAGCAGTACTTC

J: TRBJ2-7
D: TRBD2
V: TRBV6-6
size: .
CDR3: CATLRTGGYEQYF
DNA: TGTGCCACCCTTAGGACCGGGGGGTACGAGCAGTACTTC

J: TRBJ1-2
D: .
V: TRBV21-1
size: .
CDR3: CASTTQGPNYGYTF
DNA: TGTGCCAGCACTACACAGGGCCCCAACTATGGCTACACCTTC

J: TRBJ2-2
D: .
V: TRBV29-1
size: .
CDR3: CSVDDTGELFF
DNA: TGCAGCGTTGACGACACCGGGGAGCTGTTTTTT

J: TRBJ1-5
D: .
V: TRBV19
size: .
CDR3: CASSIFGKPQHF
DNA: TGTGCCAGTAGTATTTTTGGCAAGCCCCAGCATTTT

J: TRBJ1-1
D: TRBD1
V: TRBV19
size: .
CDR3: CASTPVRTGGIPDTEAFF
DNA: TGTGCCAGTACCCCCGTCCGGACAGGGGGAATTCCGGACACTGAAGCTTTCTTT

J: TRBJ2-5
D: .
V: TRBV10-1
size: .
CDR3: CASRALAEETQYF
DNA: TGCGCCAGCAGGGCGTTAGCGGAAGAGACCCAGTACTTC